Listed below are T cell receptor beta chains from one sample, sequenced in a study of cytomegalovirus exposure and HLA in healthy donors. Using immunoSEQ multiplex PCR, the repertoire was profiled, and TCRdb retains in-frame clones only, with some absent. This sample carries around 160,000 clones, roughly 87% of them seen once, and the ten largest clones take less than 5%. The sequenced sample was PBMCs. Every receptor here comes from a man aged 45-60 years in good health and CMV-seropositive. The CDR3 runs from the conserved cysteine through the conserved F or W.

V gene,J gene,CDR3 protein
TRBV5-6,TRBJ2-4,CASSYTTSGRPKNIQYF
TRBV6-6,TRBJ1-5,CASSYWTGEDQPQHF
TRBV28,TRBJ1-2,CAGRQGLDYGYTF
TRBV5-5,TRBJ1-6,CASSLDPGSTLHF
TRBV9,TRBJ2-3,CASSVAAGMTDTQYF
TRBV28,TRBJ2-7,CASSPGLAGRNEQYF
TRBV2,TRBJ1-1,CASSPGQGQAFF
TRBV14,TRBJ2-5,CASSQFAGGLQYF
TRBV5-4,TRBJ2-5,CASSTRTELQETQYF
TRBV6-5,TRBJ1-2,CASIMGQGAYGYTF
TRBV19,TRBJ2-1,CASSKTLSGSHNEQFF
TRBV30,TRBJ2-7,CAGTVSYEQYF
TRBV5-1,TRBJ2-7,CASSPSGAGREQYF
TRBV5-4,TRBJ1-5,CASSLMYRDSNQPQHF
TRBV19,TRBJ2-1,CASSIGFWVRGKRSYNEQFF
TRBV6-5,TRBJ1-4,CAFRLPGGGEKLFF
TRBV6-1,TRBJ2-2,CASSELTSGSGTGELFF
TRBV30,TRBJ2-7,CAWTATGLIGEQYF
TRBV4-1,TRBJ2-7,CASSPTRLVGHEQYF
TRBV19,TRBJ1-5,CASSIAQGLNQPQHF
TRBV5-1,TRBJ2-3,CASSLAFRDPPSTDTQYF
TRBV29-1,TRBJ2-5,CSVVGTSVHGTQYF